Listed below are T cell receptor beta chains from one sample, sequenced in a study of T cell responses to AZD1222 COVID-19 vaccine. Only in-frame clones appear in the TCRdb table, and some are missing; sequencing was by immunoSEQ multiplex PCR. The sample comprises 100,000 to 130,000 clones, more than 70% of which are singletons, and 3% to 3.5% rests with the top ten. The sequences come from peripheral blood, collected on day 0 of MenACWY control vaccination. Receptors were obtained from an adult in good health. Both conserved end residues are part of each CDR3. Fields, in order: J gene, clone size, V gene, D gene, CDR3 protein, CDR3 DNA. A D gene is named only where the DNA matches it firmly. Rows give clone size only sometimes, using once, few, many, or a class for an expanded clone.

TRBJ1-2 - TRBV2 TRBD1 CASRSPGTGWVVGGYTF TGTGCCAGCAGATCCCCCGGGACAGGGTGGGTTGTCGGTGGCTACACCTTC
TRBJ2-2 - TRBV13 - CASSLGRYTGELFF TGTGCCAGCAGCTTAGGTCGGTACACCGGGGAGCTGTTTTTT
TRBJ2-2 - TRBV10-3 TRBD1 CAISTEDRGGTGELFF TGTGCCATCAGTACTGAGGACAGGGGAGGGACCGGGGAGCTGTTTTTT
TRBJ2-7 - TRBV7-3 TRBD1 CASSQTGTGAYEQYF TGTGCCAGCAGCCAAACCGGGACAGGGGCCTACGAGCAGTACTTC
TRBJ2-7 few TRBV20-1 - CSAIPKYEQYF TGCAGTGCTATACCTAAGTACGAGCAGTACTTC
TRBJ1-3 few TRBV12-3/TRBV12-4 - CASSLGAYTIYF TGTGCCAGCAGTTTAGGGGCCTACACCATATATTTT
TRBJ2-7 - TRBV27 TRBD1 CASRPQPLQGAYEQYF TGTGCCAGCAGACCCCAACCTCTACAGGGGGCCTACGAGCAGTACTTC
TRBJ1-5 - TRBV5-3 - CARSLAPVSNQPQHF TGTGCCAGAAGCTTGGCACCAGTTAGCAATCAGCCCCAGCATTTT
TRBJ1-1 once TRBV27 TRBD1 CASSLRTGGNTEAFF TGTGCCAGCAGTTTGCGGACAGGGGGGAACACTGAAGCTTTCTTT
TRBJ1-2 - TRBV19 TRBD1 CASSIGRDSPMGYTF TGTGCCAGTAGTATAGGCCGGGACAGCCCTATGGGCTACACCTTC
TRBJ2-3 - TRBV6-2/TRBV6-3 - CASSYSLTSTDTQYF TGTGCCAGCAGTTACTCTCTGACTAGCACAGATACGCAGTATTTT
TRBJ2-1 - TRBV27 TRBD1 CASWTGSTYNEQFF TGTGCCAGCTGGACAGGGAGTACCTACAATGAGCAGTTCTTC
TRBJ2-3 - TRBV18 - CASSRGQGNTDTQYF TGTGCCAGCTCTCGGGGGCAGGGGAACACAGATACGCAGTATTTT
TRBJ2-5 - TRBV2 TRBD2 CASSSHRLAGDSQETQYF TGTGCCAGCAGTTCCCACCGACTAGCGGGGGACTCTCAAGAGACCCAGTACTTC
TRBJ2-3 once TRBV18 - CASSPPPATDTQYF TGTGCCAGCTCACCACCCCCCGCCACAGATACGCAGTATTTT
TRBJ2-7 once TRBV3-1/TRBV3-2 - CASSRFDRTTYEQYF TGTGCCAGCAGCCGATTCGACAGAACAACCTACGAGCAGTACTTC
TRBJ1-2 - TRBV27 - CASSLSIRDTYGYTF TGTGCCAGCAGTTTATCTATTCGGGACACCTATGGCTACACCTTC
TRBJ1-1 - TRBV2 - CASSPLAGSDTEAFF TGTGCCAGCAGTCCCCTAGCAGGGTCGGACACTGAAGCTTTCTTT
TRBJ2-5 - TRBV2 TRBD1 CASTMDRAGQETQYF TGTGCCAGCACCATGGACAGGGCGGGGCAAGAGACCCAGTACTTC
TRBJ1-4 once TRBV20-1 - CSATIGEKLFF TGCAGTGCTACAATAGGCGAAAAACTGTTTTTT
TRBJ2-5 - TRBV11-1 - CASSLAGAKETQYF TGTGCCAGCAGCTTAGCGGGGGCTAAAGAGACCCAGTACTTC